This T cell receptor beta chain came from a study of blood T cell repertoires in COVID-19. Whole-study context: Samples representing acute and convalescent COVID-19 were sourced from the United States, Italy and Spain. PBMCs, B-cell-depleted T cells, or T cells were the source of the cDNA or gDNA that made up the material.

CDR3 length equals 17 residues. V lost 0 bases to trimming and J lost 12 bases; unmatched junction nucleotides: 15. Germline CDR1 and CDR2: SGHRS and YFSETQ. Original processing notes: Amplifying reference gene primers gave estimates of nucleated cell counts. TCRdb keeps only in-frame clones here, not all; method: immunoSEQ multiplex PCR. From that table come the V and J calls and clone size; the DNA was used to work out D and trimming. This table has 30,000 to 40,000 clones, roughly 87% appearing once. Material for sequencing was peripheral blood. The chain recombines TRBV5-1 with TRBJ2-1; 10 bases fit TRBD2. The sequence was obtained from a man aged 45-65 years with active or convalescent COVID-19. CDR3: CASSLEGTSALLGGQFF. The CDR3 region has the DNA TGCGCCAGCAGCTTGGAGGGGACTAGCGCCTTACTGGGTGGGCAGTTCTTC.